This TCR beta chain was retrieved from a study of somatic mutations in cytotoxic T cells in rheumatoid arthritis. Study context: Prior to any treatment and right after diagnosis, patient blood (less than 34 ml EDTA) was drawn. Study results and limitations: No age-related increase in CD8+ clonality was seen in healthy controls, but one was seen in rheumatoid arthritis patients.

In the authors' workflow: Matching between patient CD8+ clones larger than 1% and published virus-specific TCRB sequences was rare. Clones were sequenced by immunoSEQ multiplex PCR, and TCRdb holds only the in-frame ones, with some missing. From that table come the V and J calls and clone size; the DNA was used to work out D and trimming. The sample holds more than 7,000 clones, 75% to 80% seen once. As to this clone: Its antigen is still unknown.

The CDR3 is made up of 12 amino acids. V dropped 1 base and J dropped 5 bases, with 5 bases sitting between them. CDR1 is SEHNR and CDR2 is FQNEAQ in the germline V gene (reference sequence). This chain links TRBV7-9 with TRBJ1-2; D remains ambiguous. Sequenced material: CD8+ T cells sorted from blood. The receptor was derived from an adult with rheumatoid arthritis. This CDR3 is CASSLVVYGYTF. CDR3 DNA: TGTGCCAGCAGCTTAGTCGTTTATGGCTACACCTTC.